The entry below describes one T cell receptor beta chain. In its sample, this clone was seen once. The antigen this receptor binds is unknown. Per-nucleotide qualities are absent, and no much larger clonotype sits a single base away. These data are taken from a study of cytomegalovirus exposure and HLA in healthy donors (dated by TCRdb to about 2017). For context, the study as a whole: A later analysis indicated that the 130 or so validation repertoires were generated on the platform also employed for the 650 to 850 repertoires of the first cohort. The study aimed to test whether cataloging public T cell receptors could reveal signatures of past pathogen exposure. In addition to the first cohort of approximately 650 subjects, a separate validation cohort of 120 different subjects was used. To predict cytomegalovirus infection status, the study combined high-throughput TCR immunosequencing, statistical association of individual TCRs with disease status, and machine learning.

The method was the immunoSEQ multiplex PCR assay. The published analysis was carried out like this. A statistical classification framework was developed to diagnose cytomegalovirus status using the catalog of TCR beta chain sequences. In TCRdb, the immuneACCESS table is reduced to in-frame sequences with V and J assigned. These tables do not hold every clone; where another copy was compared, an unresolved V gene accounts for under half, and the others remain unexplained. Clone size and the V and J calls come from that table; the DNA yielded D and trimming. This sample has over 130,000 clones in its table, and about 88% of those were observed once. Just under 9% of the sample belongs to the ten largest clones. Here is what the overall study found, with its caveats: Across donors, most TCR sequences were observed very rarely, whereas some public TCRs were present in many individuals. Subsequent analysis determined that TCRs grouped into clusters in the first cohort also showed a tendency toward co-occurrence across the roughly 120 validation repertoires, and 94% of cluster scores exceeded 0. A few of the identified cytomegalovirus-associated TCR beta chains were confirmed in vitro to be specific for cytomegalovirus antigens. A total of 150 or so TCR beta chains were listed by the study as associated with cytomegalovirus. The authors suggested that the approach could potentially be generalized to other disease states and immunological phenotypes. A later analysis lacked HLA typing for the validation cohort, so it scored co-occurrence in that cohort across all 120 repertoires. Cytomegalovirus status was reported to be diagnosed by the classifier with high specificity and sensitivity in both the original and validation cohorts.

Separate from the approximately 690-subject first cohort, the validation cohort of about 130 subjects was the group to which the donors belonged. This TCR was sampled from a man aged 18 to 35 in good health and CMV-seropositive. The material sequenced was PBMCs.

For the CDR3, the sequence is CASSFRLVSGNTIYF. The nucleotide sequence reads as follows: TGTGCCAGCAGCTTCCGACTGGTCAGTGGAAACACCATATATTTT. The rearrangement combines TRBV5-8 with TRBJ1-3; the D gene cannot be named for sure. From the cysteine up to the phenylalanine, the CDR3 has a length of 15 residues. Only the CDR3 portion is preserved as DNA: 45 bases, with reading frame beginning at the first base. Per the germline V gene, SGHTS is the CDR1 and YDEGEE is the CDR2. V is cut by 2 bases and J by 3 bases, and the space between the germline ends is 12 bases. The full variable domain, with segments outside the CDR3 supplied by the reference TRBV5-8 and TRBJ1-3 proteins, appears as EAGVTQSPTHLIKTRGQQATLRCSPISGHTSVYWYQQALGLGLQFLLWYDEGEERNRGNFPPRFSGRQFPNYSSELNVNALELEDSALYLCASSFRLVSGNTIYFGEGSWLTVV.